This TCR beta chain emerged from a study of sequential checkpoint blockade in melanoma. About the study: Maintenance nivolumab came after either treatment sequence.

Study-wide points: T-cell fraction and clonality followed PD-L1 and CD8+ counts, not mutational load.

As regards this clone: Antigen specificity is unknown.

Germline V gives CDR1 GTSNPN, CDR2 SVGIG (reference sequence). CDR3 length: 12 amino acids. The V end was cut by 3 bases, the J end by 8 bases, with 10 bases between. Data came from immunoSEQ multiplex PCR; TCRdb stores just in-frame clones and leaves some out. The data show about 4,000 clones, roughly 19% seen once. Treatment denoted: randomized to nivolumab then ipilimumab (arm A) or the reverse (arm B). Patients had received no earlier DNA-damaging chemotherapy. The chain couples TRBV30 to TRBJ1-4; D not certain. Sequencing used tumor tissue (inferred from file names), obtained from a patient given nivolumab and ipilimumab in sequence. The origin of this receptor is a human donor with melanoma. CDR3 residues: CAWSPLGEKLFF. The CDR3 region has the DNA TGTGCCTGGAGCCCCCTCGGCGAAAAACTGTTTTTT.